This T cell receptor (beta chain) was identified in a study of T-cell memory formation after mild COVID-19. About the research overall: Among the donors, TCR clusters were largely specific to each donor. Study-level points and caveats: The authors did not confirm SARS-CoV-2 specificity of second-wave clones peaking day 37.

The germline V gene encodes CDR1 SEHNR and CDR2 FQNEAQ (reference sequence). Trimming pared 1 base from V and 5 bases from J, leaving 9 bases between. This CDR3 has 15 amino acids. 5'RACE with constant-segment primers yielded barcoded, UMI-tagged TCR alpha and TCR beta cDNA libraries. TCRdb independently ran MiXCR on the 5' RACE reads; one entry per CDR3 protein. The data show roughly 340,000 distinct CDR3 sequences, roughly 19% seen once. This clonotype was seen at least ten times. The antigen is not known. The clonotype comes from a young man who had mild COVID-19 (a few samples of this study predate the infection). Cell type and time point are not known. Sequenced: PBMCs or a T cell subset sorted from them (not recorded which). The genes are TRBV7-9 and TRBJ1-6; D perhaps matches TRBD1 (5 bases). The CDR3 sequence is CASSLEGRDNSPLHF. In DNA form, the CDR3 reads TGTGCCAGCAGCTTAGAGGGCAGGGATAATTCACCCCTCCACTTT.